Below are 9 T cell receptor beta chains sequenced from a single sample in a study of blood T cell repertoires in COVID-19. Repertoires were generated with immunoSEQ multiplex PCR, while TCRdb's copy carries only in-frame clones and drops some. The table lists a few hundred thousand clones, 88% of them singletons. Sequenced sample: peripheral blood. These TCRs come from a woman aged 45-60 years with COVID-19, enrolled during active disease.

This clone was detected a few times. This chain connects TRBV11-2 to TRBJ1-2, with TRBD1 identical over 9 bases. Germline assignment: CDR1 SGHAT and CDR2 FQNNGV. The V gene end was trimmed by 3 bases and the J gene end by 7 bases; junction bases not matched to a gene: 6. CDR3 length: 14 amino acids. The CDR3 nucleotides read TGTGCCAGCAGCTTTGGGACAGGGCTTCCTGGCTACACCTTC. Residues: CASSFGTGLPGYTF.

The rearrangement uses TRBV21-1 and TRBJ1-2. TRBV21-1 is deemed a pseudogene. This CDR3 has 13 amino acids. The CDR3 coding sequence is TGTGCCAGCAGCAAGAGGGCAGGCGATGGCTACACCTTC. It yields the protein CASSKRAGDGYTF.

The chain combines TRBV24-1 with TRBJ2-5; a weak D match, TRBD2 (6 bases). The length of the CDR3 is 15 residues. Trimming shortened V by 3 bases and J by 5 bases, and 15 bases separated the two germline ends. The germline V gene has CDR1 KGHDR and CDR2 SFDVKD. The chain's CDR3 is CATSDPREPGETQYF. CDR3 sequence (DNA): TGTGCCACCAGTGATCCACGGGAGCCCGGGGAGACCCAGTACTTC.

This chain uses TRBV6-5 with TRBJ2-7; TRBD1 matches at 10 bases. Germline V gives CDR1 MNHEY, CDR2 SVGAGI. The V and J ends lost 4 bases and 3 bases, in that order; junction bases with no gene match: 6. This CDR3 has 15 residues. The CDR3 DNA is TGTGCCAGCAGTTTGGACAGGGGGTTCGGCTACGAGCAGTACTTC. It translates to CASSLDRGFGYEQYF.

The rearrangement uses TRBV6-2 or TRBV6-3 and TRBJ2-3, with 11 bases aligning to TRBD2. The CDR3 consists of 16 residues. CDR1 is MNHEY, CDR2 SVGEGT, per germline. The V and J ends lost 6 bases and 5 bases, in that order; junction bases with no gene match: 10. CDR3 DNA: TGTGCCAGCAGACCTCTTAGCGGGGGGGCCATAGATACGCAGTATTTT. This sequence encodes CASRPLSGGAIDTQYF.

The DNA for the CDR3 is TGTGCCAGCAGCTTATCCGCAGGGGTAGAGACCCAGTACTTC. This codes for CASSLSAGVETQYF. The rearrangement joins TRBV11-3 to TRBJ2-5; TRBD1 is a possible D gene (6 bases). Trimming removed 2 bases at V and 4 bases at J, with 11 bases between. There are 14 residues in the CDR3. Germline CDR1 SGHNT, CDR2 YENEEA.

The chain is built from TRBV11-2 and TRBJ2-3; 11 bases align to TRBD2. The germline V gene has CDR1 SGHAT and CDR2 FQNNGV. CDR3 length: 16 amino acids. After removal of 2 bases from V and 1 base from J, the junction contained 2 bases not matched to a gene. The CDR3 protein is CASSLLAGGRTDTQYF. DNA of the CDR3: TGTGCCAGCAGCTTACTAGCGGGGGGCCGCACAGATACGCAGTATTTT.

This chain uses TRBV29-1 with TRBJ1-1; a possible D gene is TRBD1 (6 bases). This CDR3 has 14 amino acids. V lost 6 bases to trimming and J lost 4 bases, with 18 bases between them. CDR1 and CDR2 (germline): SQVTM, ANQGSEA. This CDR3 is CSVTQAGDSTEAFF. CDR3 sequence (DNA): TGCAGCGTCACACAGGCAGGGGATAGCACTGAAGCTTTCTTT. The full variable domain, rest sourced from reference TRBV29-1 and TRBJ1-1, is SAVISQKPSRDICQRGTSLTIQCQVDSQVTMMFWYRQQPGQSLTLIATANQGSEATYESGFVIDKFPISRPNLTFSTLTVSNMSPEDSSIYLCSVTQAGDSTEAFFGQGTRLTVV.

The rearrangement uses TRBV7-9 and TRBJ2-1; 10 bases are a match to TRBD2. CDR1 is SEHNR and CDR2 is FQNEAQ in the germline V gene (reference sequence). The CDR3 totals 17 residues. J gave up 0 bases and V 1 base, and 3 bases lay outside the gene matches. The CDR3 loop is CASSLGSSGSSYNEQFF. CDR3 sequence (DNA): TGTGCCAGCAGCTTAGGTTCTAGCGGGAGCTCCTACAATGAGCAGTTCTTC.